Sequencing of this T cell receptor (beta chain) was carried out in a study of technical replicates of blood from a handful of donors. This CDR3 region has 14 residues. With 5 bases removed from V and 1 base from J, the gap between germline ends came to 11 bases. Germline V lookup: CDR1 MNHEY, CDR2 SMNVEV (reference sequence). Produced via immunoSEQ multiplex PCR; TCRdb's table is partial and in-frame only. The repertoire holds around 83,000 clones, with approximately 95% as singletons. Source material: T cells isolated from PBMCs. This TCR derives from a human donor in good health. The chain carries TRBV27 and TRBJ1-1, with a weak D call TRBD1 (5 bases). In nucleotides, the CDR3 is TGTGCCAGCAGTATAGACAGAACGAACACTGAAGCTTTCTTT. It is translated as CASSIDRTNTEAFF.